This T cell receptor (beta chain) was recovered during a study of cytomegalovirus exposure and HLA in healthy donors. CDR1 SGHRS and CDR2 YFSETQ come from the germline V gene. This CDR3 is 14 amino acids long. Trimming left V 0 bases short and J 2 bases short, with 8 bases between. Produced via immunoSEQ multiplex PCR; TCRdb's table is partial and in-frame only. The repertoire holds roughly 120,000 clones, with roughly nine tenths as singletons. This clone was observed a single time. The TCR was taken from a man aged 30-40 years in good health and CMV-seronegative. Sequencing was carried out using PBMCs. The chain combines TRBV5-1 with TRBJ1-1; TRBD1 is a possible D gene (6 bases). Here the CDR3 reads CASSLEGDNTEAFF. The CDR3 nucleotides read TGCGCCAGCAGCTTGGAGGGGGATAACACTGAAGCTTTCTTT.